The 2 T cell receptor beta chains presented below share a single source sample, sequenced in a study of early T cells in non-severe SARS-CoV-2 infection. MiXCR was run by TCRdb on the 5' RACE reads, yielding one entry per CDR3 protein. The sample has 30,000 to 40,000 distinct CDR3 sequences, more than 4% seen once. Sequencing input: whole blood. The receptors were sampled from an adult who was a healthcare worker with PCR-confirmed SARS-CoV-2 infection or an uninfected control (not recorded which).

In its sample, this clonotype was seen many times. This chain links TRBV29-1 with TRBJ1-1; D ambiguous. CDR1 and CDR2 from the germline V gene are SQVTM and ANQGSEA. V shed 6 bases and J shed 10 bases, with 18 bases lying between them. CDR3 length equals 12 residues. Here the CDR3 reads CSVPGREDRAFF. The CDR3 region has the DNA TGCAGCGTCCCGGGGAGGGAAGATAGAGCTTTCTTT. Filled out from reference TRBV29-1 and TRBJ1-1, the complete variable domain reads SAVISQKPSRDICQRGTSLTIQCQVDSQVTMMFWYRQQPGQSLTLIATANQGSEATYESGFVIDKFPISRPNLTFSTLTVSNMSPEDSSIYLCSVPGREDRAFFGQGTRLTVV.

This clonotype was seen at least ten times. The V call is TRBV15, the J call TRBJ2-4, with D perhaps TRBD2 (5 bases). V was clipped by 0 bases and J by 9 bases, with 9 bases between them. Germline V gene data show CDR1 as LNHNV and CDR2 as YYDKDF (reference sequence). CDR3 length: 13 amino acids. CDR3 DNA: TGTGCCACCAGCAGAGAGGAAGGGAGCATTCAGTACTTC. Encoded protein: CATSREEGSIQYF.